These T cell receptor beta chains were read from a single sample in a study of blood T cell repertoires in COVID-19. Method: immunoSEQ multiplex PCR; TCRdb's copy keeps in-frame clones and lacks some. The data contain some 280,000 clones, around four fifths of them singletons. Specimen: peripheral blood. These receptors came from a woman aged 45-65 years with active or convalescent COVID-19. The CDR3 runs from the conserved cysteine through the conserved F or W. Each record gives: clone size, D gene, V gene, J gene, CDR3 DNA, CDR3 protein. A D gene is named only where the DNA matches it firmly. Size values are once, few and many counts, or a class for expanded clones, and some rows have none.

>-|-|TRBV7-9|TRBJ1-5
TGTGCCAGCAGCTTAGTAGCCACAGGGAAGGCGGATCAGCCCCAGCATTTT
CASSLVATGKADQPQHF
>-|TRBD2|TRBV30|TRBJ2-1
TGTGCCTGGTCGCTAGCGGGAGGCTACAATGAGCAGTTCTTC
CAWSLAGGYNEQFF
>once|-|TRBV21-1|TRBJ2-3
TGTGCCATCGACCGGGACAGGGTGATGGATACGCAGTATTTT
CAIDRDRVMDTQYF
>-|TRBD1|TRBV14|TRBJ1-2
TGTGCCAGCAGCCAAGGGTGGGACAGACGCTACACCTTC
CASSQGWDRRYTF
>-|-|TRBV7-6|TRBJ1-1
TGTGCCAGCAGCTTAAAGCGCGGGACTGAAGCTTTCTTT
CASSLKRGTEAFF
>-|-|TRBV6-5|TRBJ2-7
TGTGCCAGCACGCCTAGCAACCACGAGCAGTACTTC
CASTPSNHEQYF
>-|-|TRBV30|TRBJ2-5
TGTGCCTGGAGTATGGGAGCAAGTGGGCAAGAGACCCAGTACTTC
CAWSMGASGQETQYF
>-|TRBD1|TRBV7-2|TRBJ1-2
TGTGCCAGCAGCCTGACAGGGGGGTATGGCTACACCTTC
CASSLTGGYGYTF
>-|TRBD1|TRBV4-1|TRBJ2-7
TGCGCCAGCAGCCAACCATTCCGGGACAGGACCTACGAGCAGTACTTC
CASSQPFRDRTYEQYF
>-|-|TRBV11-2|TRBJ1-3
TGTGCCAGTCAAAGGGAGGGAACCACTGGAAACACCATATATTTT
CASQREGTTGNTIYF
>-|-|TRBV10-2|TRBJ1-4
TGCGCCAGCAGTGAAACAGGATTAAATGAAAAACTGTTTTTT
CASSETGLNEKLFF
>-|-|TRBV2|TRBJ2-5
TGTGCCAGTAGCCAGGGGCAGGAAGAGACCCAGTACTTC
CASSQGQEETQYF
>few|TRBD1|TRBV5-4|TRBJ1-1
TGTGCCAGCAGCTTGGGTCTGACAGGGAGGAACACTGAAGCTTTCTTT
CASSLGLTGRNTEAFF
>-|-|TRBV28|TRBJ2-7
TGTGCCAGCAAAGGAGGCTACGAGCAGTACTTC
CASKGGYEQYF
>-|TRBD2|TRBV28|TRBJ2-3
TGTGCCAGCAGTTTAATTCTAGCGGGAAGGTATACGCAGTATTTT
CASSLILAGRYTQYF
>-|-|TRBV2|TRBJ1-1
TGTGTGACAGGTGAGAACACTGAAGCTTTCTTT
CVTGENTEAFF
>-|TRBD1|TRBV6-2/TRBV6-3|TRBJ1-1
TGTGCCAGCAGTTACGGTGGACAGGGCTATACTGAAGCTTTCTTT
CASSYGGQGYTEAFF
>-|-|TRBV28|TRBJ2-5
TGTGCCAGCAGTTTAGCAGGGGAGAGGAAGACCCAGTACTTC
CASSLAGERKTQYF
>-|TRBD2|TRBV5-1|TRBJ2-7
TGCGCCAGCAGCCGCACTAGCGGATCCTACGAGCAGTACTTC
CASSRTSGSYEQYF
>-|-|TRBV7-2|TRBJ2-1
TGTGCCAGCAGCCGGACACCTTACAATGAGCAGTTCTTC
CASSRTPYNEQFF
>-|TRBD1|TRBV19|TRBJ2-1
TGTGCCAGTAGTATGTTCCGACAGGGGGCTGAGGGTGAGCAGTTCTTC
CASSMFRQGAEGEQFF
>-|-|TRBV5-4|TRBJ2-7
TGTGCCAGCAGCTTGGAGGTAGGGGCCTACGAGCAGTACTTC
CASSLEVGAYEQYF
>-|-|TRBV5-4|TRBJ1-1
TGTGCCAGCAGTCGGACAGTGAACACTGAAGCTTTCTTT
CASSRTVNTEAFF
>-|TRBD1|TRBV15|TRBJ1-2
TGTGCCACCAGCAGCGATCGACAGGGCCCCGGCTACACCTTC
CATSSDRQGPGYTF
>-|-|TRBV18|TRBJ1-1
TGTGCCAGCTCACAGCGTAGTGAAGCTTTCTTT
CASSQRSEAFF
>-|-|TRBV4-1|TRBJ2-2
TGCGCCAGCAGCCAAATAATTGACACCGGGGAGCTGTTTTTT
CASSQIIDTGELFF
>-|TRBD2|TRBV10-3|TRBJ2-3
TGTGCCATCAGTGAGTCGGGACTAGCTGCTGATACGCAGTATTTT
CAISESGLAADTQYF
>once|-|TRBV7-9|TRBJ1-2
TGTGCCAGCAGCGCGGGACGGGCCTCCTATGGCTACACCTTC
CASSAGRASYGYTF
>once|-|TRBV7-2|TRBJ1-2
TGTGCCAGCAGCCCTGACAGCCATGCGTACTATGGCTACACCTTC
CASSPDSHAYYGYTF
>-|TRBD2|TRBV7-8|TRBJ2-2
TGTGCCAGCAGCTTAAGGCTAGCGGGAGAGGGAAGCACCGGGGAGCTGTTTTTT
CASSLRLAGEGSTGELFF
>-|TRBD1|TRBV7-8|TRBJ1-1
TGTGCCAGCAGCTTAGCGACACAGGGGGTCGGCAAGGGGTACACTGAAGCTTTCTTT
CASSLATQGVGKGYTEAFF
>-|-|TRBV5-4|TRBJ1-4
TGTGCCAGCAGCTTGGATGGCGGGGGAACCGAAAAACTGTTTTTT
CASSLDGGGTEKLFF
>-|-|TRBV28|TRBJ2-2
TGTGCCAGCAGGAGACTGCTCGGGGAGCTGTTTTTT
CASRRLLGELFF
>-|TRBD2|TRBV2|TRBJ2-1
TGTGCCAGCCCGTTAGCCCCCACGGGGGGTGAGCAGTTCTTC
CASPLAPTGGEQFF
>few|TRBD1|TRBV6-5|TRBJ1-2
TGTGCCAGCAGGGACAGGGTGGGTGGCTACACCTTC
CASRDRVGGYTF
>-|-|TRBV2|TRBJ2-1
TGTGCCAGCAGGACGGGACTTGCTTCCTACAATGAGCAGTTCTTC
CASRTGLASYNEQFF
>-|-|TRBV3-1/TRBV3-2|TRBJ1-2
TGTGCCAGCAGCCGATCAGGCTATGGCTACACCTTC
CASSRSGYGYTF
>-|TRBD2|TRBV28|TRBJ2-7
TGTGCCTCGGCGGGAGGGCCTAGCGAGCAGTACTTC
CASAGGPSEQYF
>once|-|TRBV7-9|TRBJ2-7
TGTGCCAGCAGCCCCCCGGCCTACGAGCAGTACTTC
CASSPPAYEQYF
>-|TRBD2|TRBV7-9|TRBJ2-1
TGTGCCAGCAGCTCCCGGGGGGGGCTAGCGGGAGGGAATGAGCAGTTCTTC
CASSSRGGLAGGNEQFF
>-|TRBD2|TRBV9|TRBJ2-1
TGTGCCAGCAGCGTAGTGGCTAGCGGGAGGGAGTATGAGCAGTTCTTC
CASSVVASGREYEQFF
>-|TRBD1|TRBV14|TRBJ1-4
TGTGCCAGCAGCCAGCCGGGACAGGGGTATGAAAAACTGTTTTTT
CASSQPGQGYEKLFF
>-|-|TRBV19|TRBJ2-1
TGTGCCAGTAGTATTGAGCCCTCGAGCTCCTACAATGAGCAGTTCTTC
CASSIEPSSSYNEQFF
>-|TRBD1|TRBV5-1|TRBJ2-2
TGCGCCAGCAGCGCACCCGGGACAGGGAACACCGGGGAGCTGTTTTTT
CASSAPGTGNTGELFF
>-|-|TRBV12-3/TRBV12-4|TRBJ1-2
TGTGCCAGCAGTAGTGGGACATTTGGCTACACCTTC
CASSSGTFGYTF
>-|TRBD1|TRBV24-1|TRBJ2-3
TGTGCCACCAGTGATTTCCGCAGGGGGCAAGATACGCAGTATTTT
CATSDFRRGQDTQYF
>-|TRBD2|TRBV18|TRBJ2-1
TGTGCCAGCTCACCCGGCGGGGGGGGAACCGACAATGAGCAGTTCTTC
CASSPGGGGTDNEQFF
>once|-|TRBV27|TRBJ2-1
TGTGCCAGCAAGGTTGGGAGAAATTACAATGAGCAGTTCTTC
CASKVGRNYNEQFF
>few|-|TRBV3-1/TRBV3-2|TRBJ1-2
TGTGCCAGCAGCCATCGGGCAGGGAACTATGGCTACACCTTC
CASSHRAGNYGYTF
>-|TRBD1|TRBV7-3|TRBJ1-6
TGTGCCAGCAGCGAGGCCGCGCCGGGACAGGGATATAATTCACCCCTCCACTTT
CASSEAAPGQGYNSPLHF
>-|TRBD2|TRBV10-3|TRBJ2-5
TGTGCCATCAGTGAAAATAGCGGGGAAGTGGAGACCCAGTACTTC
CAISENSGEVETQYF
>-|TRBD2|TRBV5-8|TRBJ2-3
TGTGCCAGCAGTCTGAGACTAGCGGGAATAAGGGATACGCAGTATTTT
CASSLRLAGIRDTQYF
>-|-|TRBV7-8|TRBJ1-5
TGTGCCAGCAGCTCCAGGGTTAGGGAGCCCCAGCATTTT
CASSSRVREPQHF
>-|-|TRBV7-2|TRBJ2-5
TGTGCCAGCAGGCAGGCCGAGACCCAGTACTTC
CASRQAETQYF
>once|-|TRBV19|TRBJ1-2
TGTGCCAGTAGTCTCGACATCCCTAACTATGGCTACACCTTC
CASSLDIPNYGYTF
>few|TRBD2|TRBV11-3|TRBJ2-1
TGTGCCAGCAGCTTGGGAGGGCCCAACAATGAGCAGTTCTTC
CASSLGGPNNEQFF
>-|-|TRBV27|TRBJ1-1
TGTGCCAGATTGCGGGATGCTTTCTTT
CARLRDAFF